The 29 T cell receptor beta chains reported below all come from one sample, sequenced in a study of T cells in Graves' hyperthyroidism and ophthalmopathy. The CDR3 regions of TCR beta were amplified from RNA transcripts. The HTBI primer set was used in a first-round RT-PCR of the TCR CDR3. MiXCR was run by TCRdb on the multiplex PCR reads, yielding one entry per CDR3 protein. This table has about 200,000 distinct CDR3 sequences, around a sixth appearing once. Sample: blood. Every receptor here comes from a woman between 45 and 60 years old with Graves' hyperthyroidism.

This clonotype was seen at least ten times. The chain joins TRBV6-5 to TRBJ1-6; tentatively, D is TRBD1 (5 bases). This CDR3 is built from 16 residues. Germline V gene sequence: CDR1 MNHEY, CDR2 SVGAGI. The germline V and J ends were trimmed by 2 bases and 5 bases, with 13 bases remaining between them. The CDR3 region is CASSYGRTGDNSPLHF. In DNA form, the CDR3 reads TGTGCCAGCAGTTACGGACGAACAGGCGATAATTCACCCCTCCACTTT.

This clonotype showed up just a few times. The CDR3 is CASSAGHEQYF. The CDR3 nucleotides are TGCGCCAGCAGTGCAGGCCACGAGCAGTACTTC. The chain recombines TRBV10-1 with TRBJ2-7; D gene unclear. V was cut by 4 bases and J by 5 bases, with 6 bases left in between. This CDR3 is 11 amino acids long. Germline CDR1 and CDR2: WNHNN and SYGVQD (reference sequence).

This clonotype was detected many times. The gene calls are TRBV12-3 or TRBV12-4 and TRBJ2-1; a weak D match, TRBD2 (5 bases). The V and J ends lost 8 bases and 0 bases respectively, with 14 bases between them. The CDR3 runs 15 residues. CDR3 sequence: CASRDGGSSYNEQFF. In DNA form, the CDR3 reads TGTGCCAGCCGCGACGGTGGGAGCTCCTACAATGAGCAGTTCTTC.

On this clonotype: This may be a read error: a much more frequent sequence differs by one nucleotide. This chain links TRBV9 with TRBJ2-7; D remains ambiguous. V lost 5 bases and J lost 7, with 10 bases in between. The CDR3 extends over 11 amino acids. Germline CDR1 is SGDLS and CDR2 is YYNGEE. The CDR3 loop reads CASSPSDEQYF. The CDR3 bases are TGTGCCAGCAGTCCGTCTGATGAGCAGTACTTC.

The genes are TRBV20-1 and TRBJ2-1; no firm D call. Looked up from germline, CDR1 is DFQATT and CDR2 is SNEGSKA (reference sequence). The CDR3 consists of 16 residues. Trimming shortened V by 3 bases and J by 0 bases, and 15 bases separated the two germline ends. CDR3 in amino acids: CSARPRGVPSYNEQFF. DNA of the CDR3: TGCAGTGCTAGGCCCCGTGGGGTCCCCTCCTACAATGAGCAGTTCTTC.

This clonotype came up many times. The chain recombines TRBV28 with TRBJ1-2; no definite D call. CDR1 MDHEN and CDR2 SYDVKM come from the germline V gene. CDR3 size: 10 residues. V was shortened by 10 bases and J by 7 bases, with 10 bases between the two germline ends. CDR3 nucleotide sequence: TGTGCCACGCAGGAGCGTGGCTACACCTTC. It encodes CATQERGYTF.

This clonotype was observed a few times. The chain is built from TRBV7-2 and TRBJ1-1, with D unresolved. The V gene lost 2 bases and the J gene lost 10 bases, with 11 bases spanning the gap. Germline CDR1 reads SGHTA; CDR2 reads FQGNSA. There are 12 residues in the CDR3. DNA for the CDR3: TGTGCCAGCAGCTTATTGCGAGCCGTAGCTTTCTTT. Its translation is CASSLLRAVAFF.

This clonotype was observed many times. The CDR3 loop is CASSSRLAGDVEQFF. For the CDR3, the DNA is TGTGCCAGCAGCTCCAGACTAGCGGGAGATGTTGAGCAGTTCTTC. V gene TRBV11-2 combines with J gene TRBJ2-1; 12 positions match TRBD2. After removal of 4 bases from V and 9 bases from J, the junction contained 7 bases not matched to a gene. This CDR3 is built from 15 residues. Germline V gene data show CDR1 as SGHAT and CDR2 as FQNNGV.

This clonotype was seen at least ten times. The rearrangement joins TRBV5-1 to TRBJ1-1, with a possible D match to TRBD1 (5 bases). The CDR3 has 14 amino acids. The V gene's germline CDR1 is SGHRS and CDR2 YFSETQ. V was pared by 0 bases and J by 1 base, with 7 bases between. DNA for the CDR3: TGCGCCAGCAGCTTGGGACAGACGAACACTGAAGCTTTCTTT. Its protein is CASSLGQTNTEAFF. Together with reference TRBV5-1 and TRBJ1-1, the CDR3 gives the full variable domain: KAGVTQTPRYLIKTRGQQVTLSCSPISGHRSVSWYQQTPGQGLQFLFEYFSETQRNKGNFPGRFSGRQFSNSRSEMNVSTLELGDSALYLCASSLGQTNTEAFFGQGTRLTVV.

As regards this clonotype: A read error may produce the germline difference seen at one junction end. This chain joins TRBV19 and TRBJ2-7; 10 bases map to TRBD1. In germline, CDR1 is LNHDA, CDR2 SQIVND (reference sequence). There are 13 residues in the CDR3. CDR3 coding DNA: TGTGCCAGTGGACAGGGGGGATCCTACGGGCAGTACTTC. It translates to CASGQGGSYGQYF.

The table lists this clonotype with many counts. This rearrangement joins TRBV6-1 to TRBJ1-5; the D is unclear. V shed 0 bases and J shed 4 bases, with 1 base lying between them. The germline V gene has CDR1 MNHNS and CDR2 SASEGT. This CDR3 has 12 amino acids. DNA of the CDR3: TGTGCCAGCAGTGAAGCAAATCAGCCCCAGCATTTT. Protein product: CASSEANQPQHF.

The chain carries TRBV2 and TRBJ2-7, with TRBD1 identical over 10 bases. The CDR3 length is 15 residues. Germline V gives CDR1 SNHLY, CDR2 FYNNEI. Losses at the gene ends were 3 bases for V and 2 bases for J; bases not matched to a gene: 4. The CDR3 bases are TGTGCCAGCAGTGAGCTCGGGACAGGGGCCTACGAGCAGTACTTC. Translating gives CASSELGTGAYEQYF.

The CDR3 spells CASSPDVSSEQFF. CDR3 nucleotide sequence: TGTGCCAGCAGCCCCGATGTTAGCAGTGAGCAGTTCTTC. The chain carries TRBV7-9 and TRBJ2-1; no firm D call. Per the germline V gene, CDR1 is SEHNR and CDR2 is FQNEAQ (reference sequence). This CDR3 is 13 amino acids long. The V and J ends lost 5 bases and 9 bases respectively, with 14 bases between them. Using reference TRBV7-9 and TRBJ2-1 for the parts outside the CDR3, the full variable domain is DTGVSQNPRHKITKRGQNVTFRCDPISEHNRLYWYRQTLGQGPEFLTYFQNEAQLEKSRLLSDRFSAERPKGSFSTLEIQRTEQGDSAMYLCASSPDVSSEQFFGPGTRLTVL.

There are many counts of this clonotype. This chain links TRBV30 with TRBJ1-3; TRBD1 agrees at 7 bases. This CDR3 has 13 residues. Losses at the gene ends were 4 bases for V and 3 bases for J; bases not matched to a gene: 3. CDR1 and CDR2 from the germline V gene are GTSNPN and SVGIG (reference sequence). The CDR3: CAWTTGFGNTIYF. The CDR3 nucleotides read TGTGCCTGGACGACAGGGTTTGGAAACACCATATATTTT.

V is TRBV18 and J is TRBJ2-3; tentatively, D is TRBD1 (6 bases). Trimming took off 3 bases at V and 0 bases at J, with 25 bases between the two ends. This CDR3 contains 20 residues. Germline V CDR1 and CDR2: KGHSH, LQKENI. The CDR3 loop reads CASSPGTRALRHFSTDTQYF. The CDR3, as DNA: TGTGCCAGCTCACCGGGGACAAGGGCATTGAGACATTTTAGCACAGATACGCAGTATTTT.

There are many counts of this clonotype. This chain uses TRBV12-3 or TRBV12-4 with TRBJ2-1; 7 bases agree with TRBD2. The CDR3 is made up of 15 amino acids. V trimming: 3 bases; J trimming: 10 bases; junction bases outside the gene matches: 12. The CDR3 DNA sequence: TGTGCCAGCAGTTTCACTAGCGCGACCCGACGGGAGCAGTTCTTC. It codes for CASSFTSATRREQFF.

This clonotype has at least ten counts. The CDR3 region has the DNA TGTGCCAGCAGCTTAGAGGTGCGGAGGGGTGCTAATTCACCCCTCCACTTT. Translating gives CASSLEVRRGANSPLHF. The gene calls are TRBV11-2 and TRBJ1-6; the D gene is possibly TRBD1 (5 bases). The CDR3 totals 17 residues. Trimming left V 0 bases short and J 6 bases short, with 15 bases between. Germline lookup yields CDR1 SGHAT and CDR2 FQNNGV.

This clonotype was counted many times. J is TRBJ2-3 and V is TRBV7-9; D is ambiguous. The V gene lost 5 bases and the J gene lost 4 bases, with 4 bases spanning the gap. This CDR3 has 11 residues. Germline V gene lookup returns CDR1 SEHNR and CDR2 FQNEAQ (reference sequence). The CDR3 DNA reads TGTGCCAGCAGCGAATCAGATACGCAGTATTTT. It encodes CASSESDTQYF.

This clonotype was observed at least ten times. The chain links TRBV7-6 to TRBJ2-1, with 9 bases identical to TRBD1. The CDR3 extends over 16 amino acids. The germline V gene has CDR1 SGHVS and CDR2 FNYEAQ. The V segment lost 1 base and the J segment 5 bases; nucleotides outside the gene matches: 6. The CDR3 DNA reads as TGTGCCAGCAGCTTAGGCGGGACAGGGTTAAACAATGAGCAGTTCTTC. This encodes CASSLGGTGLNNEQFF.

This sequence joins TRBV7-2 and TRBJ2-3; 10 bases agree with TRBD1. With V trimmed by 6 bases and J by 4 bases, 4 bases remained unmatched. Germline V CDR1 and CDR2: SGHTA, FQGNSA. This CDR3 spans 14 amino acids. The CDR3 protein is CASRTDRGPDTQYF. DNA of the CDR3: TGTGCCAGCAGGACCGACAGGGGGCCAGATACGCAGTATTTT. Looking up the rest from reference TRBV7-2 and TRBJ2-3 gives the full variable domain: GAGVSQSPSNKVTEKGKDVELRCDPISGHTALYWYRQSLGQGLEFLIYFQGNSAPDKSGLPSDRFSAERTGGSVSTLTIQRTQQEDSAVYLCASRTDRGPDTQYFGPGTRLTVL.

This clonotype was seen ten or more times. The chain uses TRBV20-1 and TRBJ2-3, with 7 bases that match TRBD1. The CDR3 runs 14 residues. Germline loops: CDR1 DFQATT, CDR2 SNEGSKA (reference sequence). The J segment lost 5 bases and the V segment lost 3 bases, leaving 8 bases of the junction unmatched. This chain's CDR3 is CSASDREWLDTQYF. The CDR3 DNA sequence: TGCAGTGCTAGTGACAGGGAATGGTTAGATACGCAGTATTTT.

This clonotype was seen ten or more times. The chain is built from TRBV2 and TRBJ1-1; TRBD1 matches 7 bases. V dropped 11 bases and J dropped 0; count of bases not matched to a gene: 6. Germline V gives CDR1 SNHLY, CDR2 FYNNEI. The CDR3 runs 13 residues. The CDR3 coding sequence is TGTGCCTCTTACCAGGGGGTGAACACTGAAGCTTTCTTT. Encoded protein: CASYQGVNTEAFF.

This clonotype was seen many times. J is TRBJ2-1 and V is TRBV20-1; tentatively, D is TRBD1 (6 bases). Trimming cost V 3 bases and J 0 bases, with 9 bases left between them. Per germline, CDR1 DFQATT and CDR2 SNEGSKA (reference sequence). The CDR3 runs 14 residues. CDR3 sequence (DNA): TGCAGTGCTAGCAGGGGAGCCTCCTACAATGAGCAGTTCTTC. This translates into CSASRGASYNEQFF.

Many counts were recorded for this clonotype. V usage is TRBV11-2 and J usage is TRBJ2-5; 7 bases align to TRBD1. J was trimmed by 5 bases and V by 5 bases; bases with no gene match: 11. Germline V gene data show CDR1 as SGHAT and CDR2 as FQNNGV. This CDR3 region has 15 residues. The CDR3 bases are TGTGCCAGCAGCGTTAGGGGGACAGATTGGGAGACCCAGTACTTC. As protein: CASSVRGTDWETQYF. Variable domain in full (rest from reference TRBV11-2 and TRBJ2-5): EAGVAQSPRYKIIEKRQSVAFWCNPISGHATLYWYQQILGQGPKLLIQFQNNGVVDDSQLPKDRFSAERLKGVDSTLKIQPAKLEDSAVYLCASSVRGTDWETQYFGPGTRLLVL.

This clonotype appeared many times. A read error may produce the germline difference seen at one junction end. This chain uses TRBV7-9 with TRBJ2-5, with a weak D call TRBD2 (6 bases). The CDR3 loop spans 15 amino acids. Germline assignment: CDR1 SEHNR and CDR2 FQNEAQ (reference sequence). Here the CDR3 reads CASSPIMGGQGTQYF. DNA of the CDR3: TGTGCCAGCAGCCCTATAATGGGAGGTCAAGGGACCCAGTACTTC.

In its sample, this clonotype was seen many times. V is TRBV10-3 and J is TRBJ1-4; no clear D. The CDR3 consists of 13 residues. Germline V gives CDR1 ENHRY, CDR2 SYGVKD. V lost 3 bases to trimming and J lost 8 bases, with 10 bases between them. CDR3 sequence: CAISDREWEKLFF. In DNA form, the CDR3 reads TGTGCCATCAGTGACCGAGAGTGGGAAAAACTGTTTTTT.

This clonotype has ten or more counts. CDR3 sequence reads: CASSQTSGISYNEQFF. The DNA of the CDR3 is TGTGCCAGCAGCCAAACTAGCGGGATATCCTACAATGAGCAGTTCTTC. This chain uses TRBV4-2 with TRBJ2-1; 10 positions match TRBD2. V gave up 2 bases and J gave up 1 base; unmatched junction bases: 2. Germline-derived CDR1 and CDR2 are LGHNA and YNFKEQ. The CDR3 covers 16 residues.

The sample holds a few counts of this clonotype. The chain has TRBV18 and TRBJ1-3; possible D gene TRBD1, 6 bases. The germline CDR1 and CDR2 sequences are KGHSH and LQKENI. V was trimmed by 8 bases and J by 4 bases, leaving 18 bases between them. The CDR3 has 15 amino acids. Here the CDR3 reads CASAARNRVGNTIYF. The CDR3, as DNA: TGTGCCAGCGCTGCTCGAAACAGGGTCGGAAACACCATATATTTT.

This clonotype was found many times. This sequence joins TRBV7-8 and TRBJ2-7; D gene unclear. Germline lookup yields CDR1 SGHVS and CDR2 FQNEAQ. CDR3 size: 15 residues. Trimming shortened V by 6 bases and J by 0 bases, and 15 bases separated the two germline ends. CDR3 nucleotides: TGTGCCAGCAGATCCTCTTGGGCACCCTCCTACGAGCAGTACTTC. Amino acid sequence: CASRSSWAPSYEQYF.